The 8 T cell receptor beta chains below come from one sample, sequenced in a study of cytomegalovirus exposure and HLA in healthy donors. Vbeta (60) and Jbeta (13) primers were used in the PCR. Sequencing was performed with immunoSEQ multiplex PCR; in TCRdb, only in-frame clones are kept and a portion is missing. The sample carries 65,000 to 100,000 clones, roughly 77% recorded once. The sequencing input was PBMCs. The receptor set was obtained from a man aged 40-49 years in good health and CMV-seronegative.

This chain uses TRBV29-1 with TRBJ2-3; 8 positions agree with TRBD2. Germline-derived CDR1 and CDR2 are SQVTM and ANQGSEA. The CDR3 covers 13 residues. With 6 bases clipped from V and 5 bases from J, the junction kept 7 bases outside the gene matches. CDR3 protein: CSVAGVGEDTQYF. The CDR3 DNA sequence: TGCAGCGTAGCGGGAGTGGGGGAAGATACGCAGTATTTT.

The genes are TRBV27 and TRBJ2-7; TRBD2 might be the D (5 bases). The germline V and J ends were trimmed by 8 bases and 5 bases, with 25 bases remaining between them. Germline V gene sequence: CDR1 MNHEY, CDR2 SMNVEV (reference sequence). CDR3 length: 16 residues. The CDR3 region is CASGSILLRAHDEQYF. CDR3 nucleotides: TGTGCCAGCGGGTCGATACTCCTGCGGGCGCACGACGAGCAGTACTTC.

This clone was recorded only once. The chain has TRBV28 and TRBJ1-6, with 10 bases aligning to TRBD1. CDR1 and CDR2 (germline): MDHEN, SYDVKM. The ends lost 3 bases at V and 8 bases at J; junction bases unmatched: 10. The CDR3 consists of 17 residues. In nucleotides, the CDR3 is TGTGCCAGCAGTTTGCAAAGGTGGGGACAGGGGCATTCACCCCTCCACTTT. Its protein is CASSLQRWGQGHSPLHF.

The chain uses TRBV19 and TRBJ1-5; 11 bases align to TRBD1. Germline CDR1 and CDR2: LNHDA and SQIVND (reference sequence). The CDR3 is made up of 15 amino acids. The trim removed 3 bases at V and 10 bases at J, leaving 8 bases unmatched. CDR3 nucleotides: TGTGCCAGTAGTATGGAGGGGACAGGGGGAGGCCCCCAGCATTTT. Translating gives CASSMEGTGGGPQHF.

This chain uses TRBV9 with TRBJ2-1, with TRBD2 identical over 11 bases. The CDR3 extends over 16 amino acids. Germline V lookup: CDR1 SGDLS, CDR2 YYNGEE. The V segment lost 5 bases and the J segment 6 bases; nucleotides outside the gene matches: 10. CDR3 sequence reads: CASRAGGTSGGNEQFF. The CDR3 bases are TGTGCCAGCAGGGCCGGTGGGACTAGCGGAGGCAATGAGCAGTTCTTC.

The rearrangement joins TRBV30 to TRBJ2-7, with 11 bases identical to TRBD1. Germline CDR1 reads GTSNPN; CDR2 reads SVGIG (reference sequence). The CDR3 totals 14 residues. Trimming cost V 3 bases and J 2 bases; bases outside gene matches: 3. CDR3 DNA sequence: TGTGCCTGGAGCGGACAGGGGGCCACCTACGAGCAGTACTTC. It codes for CAWSGQGATYEQYF.

The chain is built from TRBV5-1 and TRBJ1-1; the D is unclear. Germline assignment: CDR1 SGHRS and CDR2 YFSETQ. This CDR3 has 14 residues. Deletions cut 5 bases from V and 6 bases from J, with 17 bases between. CDR3 in amino acids: CASRTRENRAEAFF. The CDR3 region has the DNA TGCGCCAGCAGAACTAGGGAGAATAGGGCTGAAGCTTTCTTT.

The V gene is TRBV6-5, the J gene TRBJ1-2, with 7 bases that match TRBD1. The CDR3 is 13 residues long. Germline trimming cut 6 bases from V and 3 bases from J; bases unmatched to any gene: 4. Per germline, CDR1 MNHEY and CDR2 SVGAGI. Here the CDR3 DNA reads TGTGCCAGCAGGCTACAGGGGTACTATGGCTACACCTTC. Its translation: CASRLQGYYGYTF.